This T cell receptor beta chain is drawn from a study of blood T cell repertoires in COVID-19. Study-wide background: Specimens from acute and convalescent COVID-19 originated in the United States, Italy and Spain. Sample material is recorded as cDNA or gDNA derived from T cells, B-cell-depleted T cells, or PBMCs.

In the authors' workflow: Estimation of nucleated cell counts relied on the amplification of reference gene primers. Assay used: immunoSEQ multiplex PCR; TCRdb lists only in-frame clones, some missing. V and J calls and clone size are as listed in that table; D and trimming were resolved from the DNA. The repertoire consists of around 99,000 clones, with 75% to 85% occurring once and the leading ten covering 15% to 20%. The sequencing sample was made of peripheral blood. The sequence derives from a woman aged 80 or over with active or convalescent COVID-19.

CDR3 residues: CASSSHRDRGSGNTIYF. The CDR3 nucleotides are TGTGCCAGCAGTTCACATCGGGACAGGGGTTCCGGAAACACCATATATTTT. The rearrangement joins TRBV28 to TRBJ1-3; 10 bases line up with TRBD1. Trimming removed 4 bases from V and 4 bases from J; junction bases left unmatched: 10. The CDR3 extends over 17 amino acids. Germline values: CDR1 MDHEN, CDR2 SYDVKM.